This entry describes one TCR beta chain. The junction departs from germline at one end; a sequencing error may be responsible. This specimen belongs to a study of T cells in Graves' hyperthyroidism and ophthalmopathy. CDR3 length: 16 residues. Germline-derived CDR1 and CDR2 are SGHAT and FQNNGV. Authors of the study amplified TCR beta CDR3 regions from RNA transcripts. A first-round RT-PCR of the TCR CDR3 used the HTBI primer set. TCRdb reprocessed the multiplex PCR reads via MiXCR and lists one record per CDR3 protein. The sample lists 200,000 to 250,000 distinct CDR3 sequences, approximately 25% seen once, with roughly 40% in the top ten.

The chain joins TRBV11-2 to TRBJ2-5; D unclear. The sequenced material came from blood. The receptor was isolated from a middle-aged woman with Graves' ophthalmopathy. CDR3 protein: CASSIEARLRQETQYF. CDR3 nucleotide sequence: TGTGCCAGCAGCATAGAAGCCCGATTGAGACAAGAGACCCAGTACTTC.